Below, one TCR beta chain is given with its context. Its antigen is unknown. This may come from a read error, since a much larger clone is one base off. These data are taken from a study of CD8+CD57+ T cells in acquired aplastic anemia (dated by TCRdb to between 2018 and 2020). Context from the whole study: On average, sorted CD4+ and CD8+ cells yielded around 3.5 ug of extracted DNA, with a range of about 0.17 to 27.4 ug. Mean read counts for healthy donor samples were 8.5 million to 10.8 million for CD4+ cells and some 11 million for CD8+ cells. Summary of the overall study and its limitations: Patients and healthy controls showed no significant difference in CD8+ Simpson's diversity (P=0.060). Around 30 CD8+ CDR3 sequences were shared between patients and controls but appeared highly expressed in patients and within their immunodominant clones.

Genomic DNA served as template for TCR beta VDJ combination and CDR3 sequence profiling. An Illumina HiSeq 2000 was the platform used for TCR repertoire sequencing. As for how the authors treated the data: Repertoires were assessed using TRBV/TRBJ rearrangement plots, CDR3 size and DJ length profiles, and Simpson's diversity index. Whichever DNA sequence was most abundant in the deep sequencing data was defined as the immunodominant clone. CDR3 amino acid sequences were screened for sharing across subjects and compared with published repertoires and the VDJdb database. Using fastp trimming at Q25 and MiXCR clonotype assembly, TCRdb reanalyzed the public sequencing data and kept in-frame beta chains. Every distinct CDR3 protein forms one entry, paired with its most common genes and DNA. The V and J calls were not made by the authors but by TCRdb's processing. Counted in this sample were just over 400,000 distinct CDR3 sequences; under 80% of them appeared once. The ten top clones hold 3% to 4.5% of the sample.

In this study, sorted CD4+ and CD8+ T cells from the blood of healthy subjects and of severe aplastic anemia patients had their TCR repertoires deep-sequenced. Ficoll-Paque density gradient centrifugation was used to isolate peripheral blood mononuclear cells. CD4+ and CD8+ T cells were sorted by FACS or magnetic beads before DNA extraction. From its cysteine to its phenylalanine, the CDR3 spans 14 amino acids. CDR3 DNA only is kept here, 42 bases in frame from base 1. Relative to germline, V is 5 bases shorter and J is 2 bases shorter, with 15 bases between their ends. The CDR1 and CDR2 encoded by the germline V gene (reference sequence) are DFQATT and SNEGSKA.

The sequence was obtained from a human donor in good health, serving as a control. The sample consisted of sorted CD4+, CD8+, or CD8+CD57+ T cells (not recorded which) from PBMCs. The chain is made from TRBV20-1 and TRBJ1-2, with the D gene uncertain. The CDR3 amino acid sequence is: CSACEGTVNYGYTF. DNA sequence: TGCAGTGCTTGCGAGGGAACGGTGAACTATGGCTACACCTTC.